This T cell receptor beta chain comes out of a study of cytomegalovirus exposure and HLA in healthy donors. Overall study context: Of all 400 or so donors who were genotyped, around 82% belonged to the Caucasian-associated ancestry cluster.

The study's findings and limits: One later analysis reportedly identified an Asian-associated ancestry cluster that showed fewer N-insertions than the approximately 670-donor mean. There were a few CMV-associated chains whose specificity for CMV antigens was confirmed in vitro. Sequencing likely produced, as an artifact, a cluster of highly shared sequence variants.

60 Vbeta and 13 Jbeta primers were used in PCR. Sequencing used immunoSEQ multiplex PCR; TCRdb keeps in-frame clones, though not all of them. This table holds 60,000 to 80,000 clones. Concerning this clone itself: Its target is unknown.

Losses at the gene ends were 2 bases for V and 7 bases for J; bases not matched to a gene: 8. This CDR3 has 16 residues. Germline V gene data show CDR1 as MNHNS and CDR2 as SASEGT. The chain links TRBV6-1 to TRBJ1-4; 9 bases agree with TRBD1. The clonotype was recovered from a man aged 35 to 55 in good health and CMV-seronegative. Material for sequencing was PBMCs. For the CDR3, the DNA is TGTGCCAGCAGTGAAAGCGCGGGACAGGGTGGTGAAAAACTGTTTTTT. Translating gives CASSESAGQGGEKLFF.